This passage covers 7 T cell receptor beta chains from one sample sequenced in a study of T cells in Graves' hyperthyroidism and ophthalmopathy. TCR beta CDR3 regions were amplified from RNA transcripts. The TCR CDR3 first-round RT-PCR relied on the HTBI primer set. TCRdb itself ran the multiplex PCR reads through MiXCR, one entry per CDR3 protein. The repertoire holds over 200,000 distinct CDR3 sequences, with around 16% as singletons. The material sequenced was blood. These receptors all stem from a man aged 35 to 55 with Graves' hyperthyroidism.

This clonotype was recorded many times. In nucleotides, the CDR3 is TGCAGTGCTCCTGCGATAGGGAATTCCTACGAGCAGTACTTC. Translation gives CSAPAIGNSYEQYF. J is TRBJ2-7 and V is TRBV20-1; no definite D call. Trimming removed 5 bases at V and 1 base at J, with 15 bases between. The CDR3 has 14 amino acids. From germline, CDR1 is DFQATT and CDR2 SNEGSKA (reference sequence).

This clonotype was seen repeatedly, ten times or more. CDR3 nucleotide sequence: TGTGCCAGCAGCTTGGGACACCCACAGAACTATGGCTACACCTTC. This codes for CASSLGHPQNYGYTF. This chain uses TRBV5-5 with TRBJ1-2, with D hard to call. Germline values: CDR1 SGHKS, CDR2 YYEKEE (reference sequence). The CDR3 runs 15 residues. V shed 0 bases and J shed 2 bases, with 11 bases lying between them.

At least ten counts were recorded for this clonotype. CDR3 in DNA: TGTGCCAGCAGCCCTTGGACAGGGACTAATCAGCCCCAGCATTTT. As protein: CASSPWTGTNQPQHF. The rearrangement uses TRBV7-8 and TRBJ1-5; 8 bases line up with TRBD1. This CDR3 spans 15 amino acids. J was trimmed by 4 bases and V by 5 bases; bases with no gene match: 7. Germline V gene lookup returns CDR1 SGHVS and CDR2 FQNEAQ.

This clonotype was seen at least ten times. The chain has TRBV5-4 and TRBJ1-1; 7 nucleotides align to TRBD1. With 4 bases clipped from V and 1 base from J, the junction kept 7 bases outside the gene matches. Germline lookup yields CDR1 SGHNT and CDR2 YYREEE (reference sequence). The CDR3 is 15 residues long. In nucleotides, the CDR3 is TGTGCCAGCAGCAACGGGGACAGAGAGAACACTGAAGCTTTCTTT. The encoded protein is CASSNGDRENTEAFF.

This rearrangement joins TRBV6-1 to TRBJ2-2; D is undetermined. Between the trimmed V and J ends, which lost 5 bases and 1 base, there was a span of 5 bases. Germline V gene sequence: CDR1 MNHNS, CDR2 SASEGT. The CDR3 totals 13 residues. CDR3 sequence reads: CASSSMNTGELFF. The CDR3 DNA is TGTGCCAGCAGTTCAATGAACACCGGGGAGCTGTTTTTT.

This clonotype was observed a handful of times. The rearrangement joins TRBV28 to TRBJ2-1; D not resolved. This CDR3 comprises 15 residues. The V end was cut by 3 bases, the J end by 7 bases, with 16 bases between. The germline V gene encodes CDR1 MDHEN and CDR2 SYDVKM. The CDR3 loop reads CASSFAWGRSNEQFF. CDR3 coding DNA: TGTGCCAGCAGTTTTGCTTGGGGAAGGTCTAATGAGCAGTTCTTC.

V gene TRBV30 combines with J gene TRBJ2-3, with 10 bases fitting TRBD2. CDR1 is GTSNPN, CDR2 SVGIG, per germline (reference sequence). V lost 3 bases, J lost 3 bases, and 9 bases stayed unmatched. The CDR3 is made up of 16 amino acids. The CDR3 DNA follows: TGTGCCTGGAGCTTACATACTAGCGGGGAGACAGATACGCAGTATTTT. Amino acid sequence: CAWSLHTSGETDTQYF.